These T cell receptor beta chains were read from a single sample in a study of Ad26.COV2.S vaccination and SARS-CoV-2 variants. This table comes from immunoSEQ multiplex PCR, and its TCRdb copy is limited to in-frame clones, with some not included. The table shows about 260,000 clones, with approximately 90% occurring only once. The sequencing used peripheral blood, collected in a trial of Ad26.COV2.S vaccine versus placebo. Receptors were obtained from a person aged 18-65 years who received the Ad26.COV2.S COVID-19 vaccine or a placebo. The CDR3 runs from the conserved cysteine through the conserved F or W. A row's size may be missing; if present it is once, few, many or a size class.

TRBJ2-6	NA	TRBV19	CATADSPLAGANVLTF
TRBJ1-1	NA	TRBV27	CASGPPSGAMNTEAFF
TRBJ2-5	few	TRBV19	CASSVKFSGVGVKYF
TRBJ2-1	NA	TRBV6-4	CASSDSSDSGPYNEQFF
TRBJ1-6	NA	TRBV5-5	CASSLGNSPLHF
TRBJ1-1	NA	TRBV3-1/TRBV3-2	CASSNTFEAFF
TRBJ1-5	NA	TRBV5-1	CASRTGTGSNQPQHF
TRBJ2-5	NA	TRBV3-1/TRBV3-2	CASSQTQRQPETQYF
TRBJ2-3	NA	TRBV10-3	CAISESLAMGTDTQYF
TRBJ2-7	NA	TRBV7-8	CASSLETGFGQYF
TRBJ2-1	NA	TRBV5-1	CASSSQPVDSSYNEQFF
TRBJ2-1	NA	TRBV19	CATNPRGQARSGNEQFF
TRBJ2-5	NA	TRBV6-6	CASTQAGGLETQYF
TRBJ1-2	few	TRBV7-9	CASSTSGHGYTF
TRBJ2-3	NA	TRBV9	CASSVTTDTQYF
TRBJ2-1	NA	TRBV4-3	CASSQDKTGGFNEQFF
TRBJ2-3	NA	TRBV5-5	CASSLGPGAADTQYF
TRBJ2-1	NA	TRBV4-2	CASSQVGDEQFF
TRBJ2-3	NA	TRBV9	CASSARLAGNPGDTQYF
TRBJ2-1	NA	TRBV4-1	CASSQDSPSGTNNEQFF
TRBJ2-5	NA	TRBV9	CASSPRTVETQYF
TRBJ1-5	NA	TRBV4-2	CASSQDWAGNQPQHF
TRBJ2-4	NA	TRBV5-5	CASSRTLIAGGGEAKNIQYF
TRBJ2-2	NA	TRBV7-2	CASSLMGTNTGELFF
TRBJ2-3	NA	TRBV19	CASSSLATDTQYF
TRBJ1-4	NA	TRBV18	CASSPEVGVLGGKLFF
TRBJ1-6	NA	TRBV6-6	CASSEGSPLHF
TRBJ2-3	NA	TRBV4-3	CASSPGTSGPSTDTQYF
TRBJ1-3	NA	TRBV19	CASSIGGSAGNTIYF
TRBJ2-3	NA	TRBV6-5	CASSSRQGKDTQYF
TRBJ1-2	NA	TRBV18	CASSTQTQANYGYTF
TRBJ2-3	NA	TRBV13	CASTTIPEDTQYF
TRBJ2-1	NA	TRBV24-1	CATSDAPGLAGASYNEQFF
TRBJ1-2	NA	TRBV9	CASSVGGVYGYTF
TRBJ1-1	NA	TRBV4-3	CASSQVIREDTEAFF
TRBJ2-2	NA	TRBV11-3	CASSLVSGLETGELFF
TRBJ1-1	NA	TRBV5-1	CASSLAGQQNMNTEAFF
TRBJ1-2	NA	TRBV27	CASSLREGSGYTF
TRBJ1-2	NA	TRBV6-4	CASSPEWGTDYGYTF
TRBJ2-1	NA	TRBV12-5	CASGLGAGGRFEQFF
TRBJ2-1	NA	TRBV6-2/TRBV6-3	CASSMDSYNEQFF
TRBJ1-1	NA	TRBV7-2	CASSLWTGGANTEAFF
TRBJ1-2	NA	TRBV5-1	CASSGGQGTNYGYTF
TRBJ1-1	NA	TRBV4-1	CASSPRGGALEAFF
TRBJ2-7	NA	TRBV7-2	CASSLITSDTYGQYF
TRBJ2-1	NA	TRBV28	CASSFSGSSYNEQFF
TRBJ1-5	NA	TRBV5-1	CASSLRTGDDQPQHF
TRBJ2-1	NA	TRBV7-9	CASRRGQYNEQFF